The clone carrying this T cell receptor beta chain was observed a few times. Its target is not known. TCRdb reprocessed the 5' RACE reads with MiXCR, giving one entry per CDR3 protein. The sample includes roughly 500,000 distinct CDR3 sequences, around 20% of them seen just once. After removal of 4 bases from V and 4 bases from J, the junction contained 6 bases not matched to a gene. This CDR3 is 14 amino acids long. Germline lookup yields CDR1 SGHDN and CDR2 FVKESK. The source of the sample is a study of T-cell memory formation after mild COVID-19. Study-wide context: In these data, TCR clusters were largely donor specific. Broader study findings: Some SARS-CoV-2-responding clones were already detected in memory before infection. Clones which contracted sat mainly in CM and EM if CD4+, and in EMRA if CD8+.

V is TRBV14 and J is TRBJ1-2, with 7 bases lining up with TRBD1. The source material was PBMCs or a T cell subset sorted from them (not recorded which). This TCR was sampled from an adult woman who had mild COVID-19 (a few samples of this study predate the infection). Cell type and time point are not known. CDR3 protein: CASSPGQLPYGYTF. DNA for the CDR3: TGTGCCAGCAGCCCGGGACAGCTACCCTATGGCTACACCTTC.